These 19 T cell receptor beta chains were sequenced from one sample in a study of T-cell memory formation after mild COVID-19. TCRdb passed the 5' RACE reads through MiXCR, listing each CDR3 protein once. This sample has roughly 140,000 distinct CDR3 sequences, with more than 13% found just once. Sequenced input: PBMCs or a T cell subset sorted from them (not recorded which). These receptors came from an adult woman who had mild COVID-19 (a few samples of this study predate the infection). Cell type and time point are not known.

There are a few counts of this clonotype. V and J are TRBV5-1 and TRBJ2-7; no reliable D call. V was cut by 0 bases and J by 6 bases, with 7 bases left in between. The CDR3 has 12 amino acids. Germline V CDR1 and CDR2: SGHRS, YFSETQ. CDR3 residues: CASSLVGIEQYF. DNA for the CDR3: TGCGCCAGCAGCTTGGTAGGGATCGAGCAGTACTTC.

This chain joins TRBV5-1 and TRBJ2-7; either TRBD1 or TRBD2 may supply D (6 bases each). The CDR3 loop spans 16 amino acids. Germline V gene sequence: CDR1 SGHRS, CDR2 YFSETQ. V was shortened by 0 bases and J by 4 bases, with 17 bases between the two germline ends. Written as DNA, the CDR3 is TGCGCCAGCAGCTTGGAAGGGGGGTCAGGCAAGTACGAGCAGTACTTC. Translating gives CASSLEGGSGKYEQYF.

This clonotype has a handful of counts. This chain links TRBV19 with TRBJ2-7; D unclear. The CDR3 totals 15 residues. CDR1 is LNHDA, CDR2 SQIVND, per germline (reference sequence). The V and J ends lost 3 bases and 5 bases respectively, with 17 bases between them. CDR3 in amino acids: CASSILPSVSDEQYF. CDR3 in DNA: TGTGCCAGTAGTATTCTCCCCTCCGTGTCGGACGAGCAGTACTTC.

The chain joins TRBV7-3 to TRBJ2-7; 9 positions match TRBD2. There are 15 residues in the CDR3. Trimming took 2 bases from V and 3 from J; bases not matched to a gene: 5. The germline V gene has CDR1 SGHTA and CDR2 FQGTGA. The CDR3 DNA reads TGTGCCAGCAGCTTAGCGGGAGGGCCTGGCTACGAGCAGTACTTC. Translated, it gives CASSLAGGPGYEQYF.

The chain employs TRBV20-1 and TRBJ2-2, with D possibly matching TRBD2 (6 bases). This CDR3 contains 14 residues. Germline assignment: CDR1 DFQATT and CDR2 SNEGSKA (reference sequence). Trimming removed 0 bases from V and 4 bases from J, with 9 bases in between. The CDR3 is CSARDQAGTGELFF. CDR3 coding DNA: TGCAGTGCTAGAGATCAAGCGGGCACCGGGGAGCTGTTTTTT.

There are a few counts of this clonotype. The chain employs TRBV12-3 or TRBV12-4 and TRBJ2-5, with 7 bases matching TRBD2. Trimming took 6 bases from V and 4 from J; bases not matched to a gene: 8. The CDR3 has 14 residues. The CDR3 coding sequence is TGTGCCAGCAGGGGGGGGGTTACTGGAGAGACCCAGTACTTC. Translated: CASRGGVTGETQYF.

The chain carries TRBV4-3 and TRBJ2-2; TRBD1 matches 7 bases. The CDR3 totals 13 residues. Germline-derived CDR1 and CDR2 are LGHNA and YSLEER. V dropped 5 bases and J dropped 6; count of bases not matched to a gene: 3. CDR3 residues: CASSSGTAGELFF. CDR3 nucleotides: TGCGCCAGCAGCTCGGGGACAGCCGGGGAGCTGTTTTTT.

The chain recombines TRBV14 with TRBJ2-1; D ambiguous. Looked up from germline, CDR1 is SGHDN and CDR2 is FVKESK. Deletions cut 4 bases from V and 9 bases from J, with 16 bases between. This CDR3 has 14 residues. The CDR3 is CASSPTRWDSEQFF. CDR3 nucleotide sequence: TGTGCCAGCAGCCCAACACGGTGGGATAGTGAGCAGTTCTTC.

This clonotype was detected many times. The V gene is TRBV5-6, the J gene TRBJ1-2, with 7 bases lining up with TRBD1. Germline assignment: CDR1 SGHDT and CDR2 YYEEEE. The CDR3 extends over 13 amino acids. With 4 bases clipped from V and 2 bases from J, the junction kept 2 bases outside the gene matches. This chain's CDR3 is CASSQGQNYGYTF. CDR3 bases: TGTGCCAGCAGCCAGGGACAGAACTATGGCTACACCTTC.

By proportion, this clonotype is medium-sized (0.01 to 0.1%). CDR3 nucleotides: TGTGCCAGCGGACTAGCGGACAACAATGAGCAGTTCTTC. Protein product: CASGLADNNEQFF. The V gene is TRBV12-3 or TRBV12-4, the J gene TRBJ2-1, with 10 bases matching TRBD2. The CDR3 runs 13 residues. Germline trimming cut 8 bases from V and 5 bases from J; bases unmatched to any gene: 3.

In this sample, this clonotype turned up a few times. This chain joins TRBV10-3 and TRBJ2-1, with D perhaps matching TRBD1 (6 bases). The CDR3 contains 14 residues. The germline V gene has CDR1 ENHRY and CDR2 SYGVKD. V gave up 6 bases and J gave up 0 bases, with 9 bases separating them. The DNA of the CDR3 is TGTGCCATCAGGGGGGCCGACTCCTACAATGAGCAGTTCTTC. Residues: CAIRGADSYNEQFF.

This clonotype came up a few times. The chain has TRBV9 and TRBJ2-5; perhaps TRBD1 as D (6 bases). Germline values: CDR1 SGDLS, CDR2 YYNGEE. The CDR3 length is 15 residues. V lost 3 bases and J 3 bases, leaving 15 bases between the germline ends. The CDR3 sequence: CASSEFNTGKETQYF. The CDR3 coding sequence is TGTGCCAGCAGCGAGTTTAACACAGGGAAAGAGACCCAGTACTTC.

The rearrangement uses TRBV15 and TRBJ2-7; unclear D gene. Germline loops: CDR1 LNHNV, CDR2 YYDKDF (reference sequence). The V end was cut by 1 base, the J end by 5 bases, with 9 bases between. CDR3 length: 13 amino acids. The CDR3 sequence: CATSRVRSDEQYF. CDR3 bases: TGTGCCACCAGCAGAGTAAGGAGTGACGAGCAGTACTTC.

The CDR3 region is CASSFGGPSSYEQYF. For the CDR3, the DNA is TGTGCCAGCAGTTTTGGTGGACCAAGCTCCTACGAGCAGTACTTC. The chain combines TRBV12-3 or TRBV12-4 with TRBJ2-7; D not certain. V lost 3 bases to trimming and J lost 0 bases, with 12 bases between them. The CDR3 extends over 15 amino acids.

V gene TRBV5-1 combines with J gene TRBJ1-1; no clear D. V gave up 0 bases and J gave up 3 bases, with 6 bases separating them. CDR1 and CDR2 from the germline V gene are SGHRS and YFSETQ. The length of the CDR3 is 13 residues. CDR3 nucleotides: TGCGCCAGCAGCTTGGCCCCGTACACTGAAGCTTTCTTT. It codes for CASSLAPYTEAFF. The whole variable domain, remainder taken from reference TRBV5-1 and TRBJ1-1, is KAGVTQTPRYLIKTRGQQVTLSCSPISGHRSVSWYQQTPGQGLQFLFEYFSETQRNKGNFPGRFSGRQFSNSRSEMNVSTLELGDSALYLCASSLAPYTEAFFGQGTRLTVV.

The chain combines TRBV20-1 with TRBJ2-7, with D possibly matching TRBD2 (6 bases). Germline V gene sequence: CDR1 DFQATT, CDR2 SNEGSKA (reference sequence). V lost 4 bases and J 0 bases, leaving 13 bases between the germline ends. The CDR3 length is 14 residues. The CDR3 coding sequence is TGCAGTGCTATACTAGCTCAGAGCTCCTACGAGCAGTACTTC. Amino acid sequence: CSAILAQSSYEQYF.

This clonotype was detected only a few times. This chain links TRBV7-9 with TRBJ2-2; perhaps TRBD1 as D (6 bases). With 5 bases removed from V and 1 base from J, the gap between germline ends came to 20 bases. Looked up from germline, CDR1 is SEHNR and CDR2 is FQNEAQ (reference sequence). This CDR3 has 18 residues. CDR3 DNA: TGTGCCAGCAGCCTCCAACCTATGACAGGACGGAACACCGGGGAGCTGTTTTTT. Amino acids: CASSLQPMTGRNTGELFF.

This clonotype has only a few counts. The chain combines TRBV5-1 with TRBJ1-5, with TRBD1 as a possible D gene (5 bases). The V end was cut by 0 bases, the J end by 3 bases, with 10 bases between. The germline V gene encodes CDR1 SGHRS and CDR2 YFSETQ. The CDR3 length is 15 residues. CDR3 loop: CASSLAGDVNQPQHF. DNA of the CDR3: TGCGCCAGCAGCTTGGCCGGGGACGTCAATCAGCCCCAGCATTTT.

The CDR3 nucleotides read TGTGCCAGCAGCTTTTTTGGGTTATCTGAAGCTTTCTTT. It yields the protein CASSFFGLSEAFF. The chain is built from TRBV13 and TRBJ1-1; D ambiguous. V was trimmed by 3 bases and J by 6 bases, leaving 11 bases between them. CDR1 and CDR2 (germline): PRHDT, FYEKMQ (reference sequence). The CDR3 totals 13 residues.